This TCR beta chain was captured in a study of radiotherapy plus CTLA-4 blockade in lung cancer. Study-level background: Around 19% of enrolled patients responded objectively, and about 30% had disease control. Notes on the study in general: Alongside interferon-beta, early blood T cell clone dynamics were reportedly the best predictor of response. After radiotherapy and ipilimumab, tumor-derived clones expanded in peripheral blood.

Clones were read by immunoSEQ multiplex PCR, and TCRdb kept only the in-frame ones, dropping some. Counted here are about 50,000 clones, approximately 85% occurring once; the ten biggest clones make up 25% to 30%. This CDR3 has 15 residues. The junction had 9 bases not matched to a gene; V was cut back by 7 bases and J by 2 bases. Germline-derived CDR1 and CDR2 are SNHLY and FYNNEI. This clone was observed once. Its cognate antigen is unknown. The chain combines TRBV2 with TRBJ2-7; 9 bases are shared with TRBD2. This TCR came from a human donor with non-small cell lung cancer whose response to radiotherapy plus ipilimumab could not be evaluated. The material was peripheral blood, obtained from a patient treated with radiotherapy plus ipilimumab. CDR3 in amino acids: CASKGGRALPYEQYF. The CDR3 bases are TGTGCCAGCAAAGGCGGGAGGGCCCTTCCCTACGAGCAGTACTTC. Complete variable domain (other parts from reference TRBV2 and TRBJ2-7): EPEVTQTPSHQVTQMGQEVILRCVPISNHLYFYWYRQILGQKVEFLVSFYNNEISEKSEIFDDQFSVERPDGSNFTLKIRSTKLEDSAMYFCASKGGRALPYEQYFGPGTRLTVT.